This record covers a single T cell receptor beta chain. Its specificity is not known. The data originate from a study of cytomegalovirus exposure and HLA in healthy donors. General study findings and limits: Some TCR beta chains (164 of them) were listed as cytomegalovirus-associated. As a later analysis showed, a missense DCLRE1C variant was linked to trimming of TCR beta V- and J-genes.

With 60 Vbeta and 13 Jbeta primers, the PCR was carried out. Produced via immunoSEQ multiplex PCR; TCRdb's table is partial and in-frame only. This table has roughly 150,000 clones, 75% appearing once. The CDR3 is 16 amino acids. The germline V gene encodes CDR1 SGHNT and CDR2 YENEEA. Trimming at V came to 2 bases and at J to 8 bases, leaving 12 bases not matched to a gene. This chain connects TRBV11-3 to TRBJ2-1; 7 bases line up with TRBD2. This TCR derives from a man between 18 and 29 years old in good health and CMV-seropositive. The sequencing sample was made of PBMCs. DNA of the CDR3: TGTGCCAGCAGCTTATTGGGAGGGCCTCTTGGTCATGAGCAGTTCTTC. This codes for CASSLLGGPLGHEQFF.